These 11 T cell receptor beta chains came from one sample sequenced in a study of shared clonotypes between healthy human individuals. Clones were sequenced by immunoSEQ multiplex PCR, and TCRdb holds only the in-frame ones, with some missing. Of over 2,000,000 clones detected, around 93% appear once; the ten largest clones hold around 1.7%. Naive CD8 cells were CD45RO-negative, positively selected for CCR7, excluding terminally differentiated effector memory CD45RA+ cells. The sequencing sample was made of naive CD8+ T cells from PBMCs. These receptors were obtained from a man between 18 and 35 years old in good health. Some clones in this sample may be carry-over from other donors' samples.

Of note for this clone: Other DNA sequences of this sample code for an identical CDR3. CDR3 sequence reads: CASSLSSRDSEAFF. The DNA of the CDR3 is TGTGCCAGCAGCTTAAGTTCCCGGGATTCTGAAGCTTTCTTT. The V call is TRBV7-3, the J call TRBJ1-1; unclear D gene. Germline CDR1 is SGHTA and CDR2 is FQGTGA. Trimming pared 1 base from V and 6 bases from J, leaving 12 bases between. CDR3 length: 14 residues.

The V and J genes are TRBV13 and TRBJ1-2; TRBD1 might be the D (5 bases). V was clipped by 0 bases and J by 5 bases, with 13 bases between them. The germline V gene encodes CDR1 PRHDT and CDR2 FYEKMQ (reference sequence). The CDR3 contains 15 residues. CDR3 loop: CASSLGAGRNYGYTF. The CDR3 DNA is TGTGCCAGCAGCTTAGGGGCAGGGAGGAATTATGGCTACACCTTC.

CDR3 coding DNA: TGCGCCAGCAGCCCCGGGGGCCATCAGCCCCAGCATTTT. It codes for CASSPGGHQPQHF. The rearrangement links TRBV4-1 to TRBJ1-5, with a weak D call TRBD1 (6 bases). Trimming removed 4 bases at V and 5 bases at J, with 9 bases between. Germline CDR1 and CDR2: MGHRA and YSYEKL. This CDR3 has 13 amino acids.

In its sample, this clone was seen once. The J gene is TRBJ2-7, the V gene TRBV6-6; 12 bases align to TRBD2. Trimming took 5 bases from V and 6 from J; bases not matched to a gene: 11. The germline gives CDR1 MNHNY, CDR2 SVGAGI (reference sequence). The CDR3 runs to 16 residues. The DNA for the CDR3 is TGTGCCAGCAGTCTCGGGACTAGCGGGCCATCGGGCGAGCAGTACTTC. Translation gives CASSLGTSGPSGEQYF.

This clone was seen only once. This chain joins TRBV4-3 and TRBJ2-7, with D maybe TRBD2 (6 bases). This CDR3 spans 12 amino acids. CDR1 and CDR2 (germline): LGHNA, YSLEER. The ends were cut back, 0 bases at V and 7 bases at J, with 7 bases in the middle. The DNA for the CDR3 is TGCGCCAGCAGCCAAGATGGGAGGGAGCAGTACTTC. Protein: CASSQDGREQYF.

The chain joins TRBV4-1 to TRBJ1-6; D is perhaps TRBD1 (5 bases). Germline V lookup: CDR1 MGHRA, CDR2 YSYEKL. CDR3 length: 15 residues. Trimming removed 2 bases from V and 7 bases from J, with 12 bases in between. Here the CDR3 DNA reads TGCGCCAGCAGCCAACCTGGGACGGCCAATTCACCCCTCCACTTT. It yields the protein CASSQPGTANSPLHF.

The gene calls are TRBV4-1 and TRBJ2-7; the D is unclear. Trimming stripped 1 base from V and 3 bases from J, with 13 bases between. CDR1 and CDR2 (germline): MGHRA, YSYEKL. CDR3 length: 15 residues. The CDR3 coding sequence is TGCGCCAGCAGCCAAGCGGTCATGGGAAGCTACGAGCAGTACTTC. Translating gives CASSQAVMGSYEQYF.

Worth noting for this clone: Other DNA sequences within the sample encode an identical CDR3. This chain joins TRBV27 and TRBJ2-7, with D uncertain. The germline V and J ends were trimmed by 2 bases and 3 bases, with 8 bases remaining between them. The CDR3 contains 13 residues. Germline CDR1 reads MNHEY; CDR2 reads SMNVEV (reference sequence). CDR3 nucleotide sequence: TGTGCCAGCAGTTTAGGAAACAGCTACGAGCAGTACTTC. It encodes CASSLGNSYEQYF.

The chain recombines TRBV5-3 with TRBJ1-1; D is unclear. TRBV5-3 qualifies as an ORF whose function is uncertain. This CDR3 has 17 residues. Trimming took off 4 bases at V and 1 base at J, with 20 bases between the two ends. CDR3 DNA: TGTGCCAGAAGCCCCCGGAACAGCGGGCTCTGGAACACTGAAGCTTTCTTT. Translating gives CARSPRNSGLWNTEAFF.

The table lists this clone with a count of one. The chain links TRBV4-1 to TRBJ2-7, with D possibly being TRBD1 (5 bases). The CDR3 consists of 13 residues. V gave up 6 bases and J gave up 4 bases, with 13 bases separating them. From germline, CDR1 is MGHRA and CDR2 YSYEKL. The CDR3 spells CASRGQGAYEQYF. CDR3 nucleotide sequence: TGCGCCAGCAGGGGGCAGGGCGCGTACGAGCAGTACTTC.

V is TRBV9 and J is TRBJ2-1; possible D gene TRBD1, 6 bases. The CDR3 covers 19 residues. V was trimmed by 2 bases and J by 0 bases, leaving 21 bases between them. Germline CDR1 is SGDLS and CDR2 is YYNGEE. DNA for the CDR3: TGTGCCAGCAGCGTTCCCGGGACACTGGGGTTTAACTCCTACAATGAGCAGTTCTTC. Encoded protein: CASSVPGTLGFNSYNEQFF.